This T cell receptor (beta chain) derives from a study of blood T cell repertoires in COVID-19 (dated by TCRdb to the early 2020s). The study in broad terms: Collaborator samples came from the United States, Italy and Spain and covered acute and convalescent phases of COVID-19. The prospective study material was composed of cDNA or gDNA derived from T cells, B-cell-depleted T cells, or PBMCs. Subjects who had been exposed to COVID-19, were actively infected with it, or had recovered from it provided the deeply sampled blood TCRbeta repertoires that made up the dataset. The repertoires were made available in a free public database intended to serve as a resource for research on the immune response to SARS-CoV-2. The samples were drawn from two sources: the first 160 participants of the ongoing ImmuneRACE study, and fewer than 1,500 subjects contributed by 6 global collaborators. Sample metadata almost always included a de-identified subject ID, COVID-19 status, age in years and sex. Where available, HLA class I and class II types were taken from metadata supplied by the sample provider and were not determined by assay-based typing. Overall study results and their limits: Clinical and demographic metadata were provided uncurated, with the amount varying by source and participant.

Note on this clone: No antigen is known for it. One base away there is no much larger clone; base qualities are not given.

TCRbeta CDR3 regions were amplified from genomic DNA using the immunoSEQ Assay, a bias-controlled multiplex PCR. Turning to the authors' computational methods: The number of nucleated cells in each sample was estimated from the amplification of reference gene primers within the assay. To quantify the absolute abundance of each unique TCRbeta CDR3 rearrangement, sequence reads were collapsed and filtered. Productive Simpson clonality was computed per sample as the square root of Simpson's diversity index over productive rearrangements. TCRdb limited this immuneACCESS table to in-frame rearrangements with V and J called. A share of clones is missing; checked studies link under half to unresolved V genes, and the rest is unexplained. That table supplies the V and J calls and clone size; D and trimming were determined from the DNA. The sample yields some 120,000 clones; about 80% were counted once. Under 4.5% of the sample belongs to the ten largest clones.

The CDR3, cysteine through phenylalanine, is 15 amino acids long. The read is trimmed to its CDR3 DNA, 45 bases read in frame from base 1. Sequences SNHLY (CDR1) and FYNNEI (CDR2) are obtained from the germline V gene. Trimming takes 2 bases from V and 5 bases from J, and the germline ends sit 16 bases apart. Each collaborating institution followed its own protocols to collect whole blood in K2EDTA tubes. For TCRbeta analysis, collaborators shipped samples as frozen whole blood, isolated PBMCs, or DNA extracted from either of those sample types. The rearranged chain carries TRBV2 and TRBJ2-7; possibly the D gene is TRBD1, per 5 matching bases. The TCR sequence derives from a woman in her forties or fifties with acute or convalescent COVID-19. The sequencing input was peripheral blood. The sequenced DNA is TGTGCCAGCAGTGAATTGTCAGGGAAGACGGACGAGCAGTACTTC. It is translated as CASSELSGKTDEQYF.